Each of the 18 T cell receptor beta chains below was sequenced from the same sample in a study of blood T cell repertoires in COVID-19. Method: immunoSEQ multiplex PCR; TCRdb's copy keeps in-frame clones and lacks some. The sample has about 210,000 clones; roughly 86% are singletons. Sequencing used peripheral blood. The receptors were sampled from a woman aged 35 to 49 with acute or convalescent COVID-19.

There are a few counts of this clone. This chain uses TRBV3-1 (or the pseudogene TRBV3-2) with TRBJ2-5; D may be TRBD1 (5 bases). The ends were cut back, 4 bases at V and 4 bases at J, with 7 bases in the middle. This CDR3 region has 12 residues. Per the germline V gene, CDR1 is LGHDT and CDR2 is YNNKEL (reference sequence). CDR3 bases: TGTGCCAGCAGCCCAGGGTCAGAGACCCAGTACTTC. Encoded protein: CASSPGSETQYF.

In this sample, this clone turned up once. This sequence joins TRBV3-1 (or the pseudogene TRBV3-2) and TRBJ1-3, with no clear D. The V and J ends lost 1 base and 0 bases respectively, with 7 bases between them. The CDR3 has 15 amino acids. Per the germline V gene, CDR1 is LGHDT and CDR2 is YNNKEL (reference sequence). CDR3 sequence (DNA): TGTGCCAGCAGCCAAGGGCGGGGCTCTGGAAACACCATATATTTT. This encodes CASSQGRGSGNTIYF.

The rearrangement uses TRBV10-1 and TRBJ2-1; 10 nucleotides align to TRBD1. CDR1 is WNHNN, CDR2 SYGVQD, per germline (reference sequence). There are 14 residues in the CDR3. Trimming removed 10 bases from V and 8 bases from J; junction bases left unmatched: 11. The DNA of the CDR3 is TGCGCCACGGCCAGGGACAGGGGTTCAGATGAGCAGTTCTTC. Its translation is CATARDRGSDEQFF.

This sequence joins TRBV14 and TRBJ2-5, with a possible D match to TRBD2 (5 bases). CDR1 and CDR2 (germline): SGHDN, FVKESK. V lost 3 bases to trimming and J lost 0 bases, with 11 bases between them. This CDR3 is 15 amino acids long. The CDR3, as DNA: TGTGCCAGCAGCCAGTCTCGGAGGTACCAAGAGACCCAGTACTTC. Protein product: CASSQSRRYQETQYF.

The J gene is TRBJ2-6, the V gene TRBV19, with unresolved D. The V end lost 7 bases, the J end lost 0 bases, and 13 bases lay between the germline ends. The germline V gene has CDR1 LNHDA and CDR2 SQIVND (reference sequence). The length of the CDR3 is 16 residues. CDR3 residues: CASTLGRSSGANVLTF. The CDR3 region has the DNA TGTGCCAGTACGTTGGGCCGTAGCTCTGGGGCCAACGTCCTGACTTTC.

This clone is a singleton in its sample. The chain joins TRBV18 to TRBJ2-1; 11 bases map to TRBD2. Trimming removed 4 bases from V and 4 bases from J; junction bases left unmatched: 9. CDR1 is KGHSH, CDR2 LQKENI, per germline. The CDR3 length is 17 residues. The CDR3 here is CASSLNRLAGTYNEQFF. Written as DNA, the CDR3 is TGTGCCAGCTCACTAAATAGACTAGCGGGAACATACAATGAGCAGTTCTTC.

The chain carries TRBV5-1 and TRBJ1-2; 7 bases fit TRBD1. In germline, CDR1 is SGHRS, CDR2 YFSETQ. This CDR3 is built from 13 residues. V was clipped by 4 bases and J by 4 bases; unmatched bases: 4. The DNA of the CDR3 is TGCGCCAGCAGCCCGGGACAGACCTATGGCTACACCTTC. This codes for CASSPGQTYGYTF.

J is TRBJ2-7 and V is TRBV19; 9 bases are a match to TRBD1. Germline CDR1 LNHDA, CDR2 SQIVND (reference sequence). The J segment lost 6 bases and the V segment lost 3 bases, leaving 9 bases of the junction unmatched. The CDR3 spans 15 residues. The CDR3 bases are TGTGCCAGTAGTATTGCGGACAGGGGAGTTTCCGAGCAGTACTTC. Amino acid sequence: CASSIADRGVSEQYF. Together with reference TRBV19 and TRBJ2-7, the CDR3 gives the full variable domain: DGGITQSPKYLFRKEGQNVTLSCEQNLNHDAMYWYRQDPGQGLRLIYYSQIVNDFQKGDIAEGYSVSREKKESFPLTVTSAQKNPTAFYLCASSIADRGVSEQYFGPGTRLTVT.

The V call is TRBV2, the J call TRBJ2-3; D is possibly TRBD1 (6 bases). This CDR3 region has 14 residues. The V gene's germline CDR1 is SNHLY and CDR2 FYNNEI. V gave up 10 bases and J gave up 2 bases, with 16 bases separating them. The CDR3 region is CATYTGLDTDTQYF. For the CDR3, the DNA is TGTGCCACCTACACAGGGTTGGACACAGATACGCAGTATTTT.

This clone occurred many times. The V call is TRBV7-2, the J call TRBJ2-7; 10 nucleotides agree with TRBD1. V was pared by 7 bases and J by 5 bases, with 14 bases of the junction left unmatched. Germline values: CDR1 SGHTA, CDR2 FQGNSA. The CDR3 spans 16 residues. The CDR3 protein is CASNRRGDRGFDEQYF. Written as DNA, the CDR3 is TGTGCCAGCAACAGACGGGGGGACAGGGGATTCGACGAGCAGTACTTC.

CDR3 sequence reads: CASSSIPTSHRIQYF. The CDR3 DNA follows: TGTGCCAGCAGCTCAATTCCGACTAGCCATCGCATTCAGTACTTC. This rearrangement joins TRBV5-6 to TRBJ2-4; 7 bases match TRBD2. Per the germline V gene, CDR1 is SGHDT and CDR2 is YYEEEE. V was pared by 3 bases and J by 9 bases, with 12 bases of the junction left unmatched. This CDR3 is built from 15 residues. Looking up the rest from reference TRBV5-6 and TRBJ2-4 gives the full variable domain: DAGVTQSPTHLIKTRGQQVTLRCSPKSGHDTVSWYQQALGQGPQFIFQYYEEEERQRGNFPDRFSGHQFPNYSSELNVNALLLGDSALYLCASSSIPTSHRIQYFGAGTRLSVL.

The chain is built from TRBV11-2 and TRBJ1-2; no clear D gene. The CDR3 contains 15 residues. Trimming removed 0 bases at V and 4 bases at J, with 12 bases between. Germline loops: CDR1 SGHAT, CDR2 FQNNGV. This CDR3 reads CASSLDLGSSYGYTF. DNA for the CDR3: TGTGCCAGCAGCTTAGATTTAGGGAGCTCCTATGGCTACACCTTC.

The chain combines TRBV7-2 with TRBJ2-1; 7 bases map to TRBD1. CDR1 is SGHTA, CDR2 FQGNSA, per germline. CDR3 length equals 13 residues. J was trimmed by 13 bases and V by 4 bases; bases with no gene match: 10. The DNA for the CDR3 is TGTGCCAGCAGCTCTACGACAGGGCTCAGTCAGTTCTTC. As protein: CASSSTTGLSQFF.

The CDR3 is CASSAGTEVSNQPQHF. DNA for the CDR3: TGTGCCAGCAGCGCTGGGACAGAAGTTTCCAATCAGCCCCAGCATTTT. This chain uses TRBV9 with TRBJ1-5, with 7 positions matching TRBD1. Germline CDR1 reads SGDLS; CDR2 reads YYNGEE. The V segment lost 3 bases and the J segment 3 bases; nucleotides outside the gene matches: 9. The CDR3 extends over 16 amino acids.

The chain has TRBV28 and TRBJ1-2; 8 bases align to TRBD1. V gave up 2 bases and J gave up 2 bases; unmatched junction bases: 10. This CDR3 is 17 amino acids long. Germline CDR1 reads MDHEN; CDR2 reads SYDVKM. The CDR3 region is CASSLTFIGQGNYGYTF. For the CDR3, the DNA is TGTGCCAGCAGTTTAACCTTCATTGGACAGGGAAACTATGGCTACACCTTC.

The rearrangement links TRBV4-2 to TRBJ1-2; possibly TRBD1 for D (6 bases). Trimming removed 0 bases from V and 8 bases from J, with 19 bases in between. The CDR3 loop spans 16 amino acids. Germline values: CDR1 LGHNA, CDR2 YNFKEQ. In nucleotides, the CDR3 is TGTGCCAGCAGCCAAGATCGAATCGGGACAAGCGAGGGCTACACCTTC. It yields the protein CASSQDRIGTSEGYTF.

The V gene is TRBV27, the J gene TRBJ2-7, with TRBD1 identical over 9 bases. Germline values: CDR1 MNHEY, CDR2 SMNVEV (reference sequence). This CDR3 is built from 13 residues. Trimming cost V 7 bases and J 1 base; bases outside gene matches: 2. The CDR3 sequence is CASIGTGSYEQYF. In DNA, the CDR3 is TGTGCCAGCATCGGGACAGGGTCCTACGAGCAGTACTTC.

This clone was picked up one time. The V gene is TRBV5-5, the J gene TRBJ2-3; TRBD2 matches at 10 bases. CDR1 is SGHKS and CDR2 is YYEKEE in the germline V gene (reference sequence). The CDR3 loop spans 15 amino acids. Unmatched junction bases numbered 1, after V lost 1 base and J lost 2 bases. The CDR3 region is CASSLTSGITDTQYF. The CDR3 nucleotides are TGTGCCAGCAGCTTGACTAGCGGGATCACAGATACGCAGTATTTT.